Listed below are T cell receptor beta chains from one sample, sequenced in a study of blood T cells in healthy people across ages. TCRdb ran MiXCR on the 5' RACE reads and lists one entry per CDR3 protein. This sample carries fewer than 2,000,000 distinct CDR3 sequences, around 35% of them seen once, and the ten largest clones take around 10%. The sequenced sample consisted of blood. The receptors come from a woman aged 30 to 39 in good health. Each CDR3 is given with its conserved first and last residue.

j_gene | v_gene | len | CDR3aa
. | TRBV5-1 | 18 | CASSPGGSTVGSYNEQYF
TRBJ2-1 | TRBV5-1 | 17 | CASSNTASGGTNNEQFF
TRBJ1-6 | TRBV20-1 | 13 | CSASKGTYSPLHF
TRBJ1-6 | TRBV25-1 | 10 | CATLGPPLHF
TRBJ2-1 | TRBV9 | 14 | CASSVATGGGEQFF
TRBJ1-1 | TRBV12-3/TRBV12-4 | 14 | CASSLFRGGDGAFF
TRBJ2-3 | TRBV6-5 | 15 | CASSPSGGGADTQYF
TRBJ1-2 | TRBV12-3/TRBV12-4 | 13 | CASSPEAYNGYTF
TRBJ1-1 | TRBV5-6 | 15 | CASSLEPTQNTEAFF
TRBJ2-3 | TRBV6-5 | 15 | CTSSPGTGGTYTQYF
TRBJ2-7 | TRBV20-1 | 14 | CSARTARGTYEKYF
TRBJ2-1 | TRBV7-2 | 15 | CASRGGRPVFNEQFF
TRBJ2-7 | TRBV18 | 14 | CTSSVQGLSYEQYF
TRBJ1-6 | TRBV6-6 | 13 | CASSYEEYSPLHF